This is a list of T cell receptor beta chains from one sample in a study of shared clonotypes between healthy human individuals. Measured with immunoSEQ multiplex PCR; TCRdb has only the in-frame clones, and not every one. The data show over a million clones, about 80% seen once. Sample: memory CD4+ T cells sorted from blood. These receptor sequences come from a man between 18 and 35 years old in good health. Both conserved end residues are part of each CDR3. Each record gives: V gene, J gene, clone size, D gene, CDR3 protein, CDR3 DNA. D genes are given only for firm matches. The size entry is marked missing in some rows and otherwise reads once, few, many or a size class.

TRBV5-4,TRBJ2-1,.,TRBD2,CASSRVAGERNEQFF,TGTGCCAGCAGCCGTGTAGCGGGGGAGAGGAATGAGCAGTTCTTC
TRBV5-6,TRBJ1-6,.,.,CASSLDLSALHF,TGTGCCAGCAGCTTGGACCTTAGCGCCCTCCACTTT
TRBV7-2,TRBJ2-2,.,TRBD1,CASSLGTGFTGELFF,TGTGCCAGCAGCTTAGGGACAGGATTTACCGGGGAGCTGTTTTTT
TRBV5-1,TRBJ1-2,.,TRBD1,CASSLGSGQLRLLYGYTF,TGCGCCAGCAGCTTGGGGTCGGGACAGCTTCGGCTCCTCTATGGCTACACCTTC
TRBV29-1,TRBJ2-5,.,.,CSVMGGPETQYF,TGCAGCGTTATGGGGGGCCCGGAGACCCAGTACTTC
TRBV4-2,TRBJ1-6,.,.,CASSQDTAVPYNSPLHF,TGTGCCAGCAGCCAAGATACGGCAGTACCTTATAATTCACCCCTCCACTTT
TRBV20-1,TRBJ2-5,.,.,CSATYQETQYF,TGCAGTGCTACTTACCAAGAGACCCAGTACTTC
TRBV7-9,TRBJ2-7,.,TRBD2,CASSLGLAGVYEQYF,TGTGCCAGCAGCTTGGGACTAGCGGGAGTGTACGAGCAGTACTTC
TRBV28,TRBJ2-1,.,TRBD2,CATTAGALSYNEQFF,TGTGCCACTACAGCGGGGGCCCTCTCCTACAATGAGCAGTTCTTC
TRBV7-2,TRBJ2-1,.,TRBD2,CASKTSGRASRPEQFF,TGTGCCAGCAAGACTAGCGGGAGGGCCTCGCGTCCTGAGCAGTTCTTC
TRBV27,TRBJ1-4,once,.,CASSLGVYEKLFF,TGTGCCAGCAGTTTAGGCGTATATGAAAAACTGTTTTTT
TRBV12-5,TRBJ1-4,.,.,CASGFGEKLFF,TGTGCTAGTGGTTTCGGTGAAAAATTGTTTTTT
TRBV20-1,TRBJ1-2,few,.,CSANGLYGYTF,TGCAGTGCTAACGGACTCTATGGCTACACCTTC
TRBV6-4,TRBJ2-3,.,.,CASSAQGYGTQYF,TGTGCCAGCAGTGCTCAAGGATATGGCACGCAGTATTTT
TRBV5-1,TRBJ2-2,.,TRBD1,CASERTGRTGELFF,TGCGCCAGCGAACGGACAGGACGCACCGGGGAGCTGTTTTTT
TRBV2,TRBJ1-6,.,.,CASSEQGGNSPLHF,TGTGCCAGCAGTGAACAGGGAGGTAATTCACCCCTCCACTTT
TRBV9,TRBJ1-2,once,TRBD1,CASSPGQGAINGYTF,TGTGCCAGCAGCCCGGGACAGGGGGCAATAAATGGCTACACCTTC
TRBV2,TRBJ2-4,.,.,CASSQDSSKNIQYF,TGTGCCAGCAGTCAGGACAGCTCCAAAAACATTCAGTACTTC
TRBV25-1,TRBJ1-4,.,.,CASGAGNEKLFF,TGTGCCAGCGGGGCCGGGAATGAAAAACTGTTTTTT
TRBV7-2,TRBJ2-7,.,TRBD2,CASSSPSGGGTYEQYF,TGTGCCAGCAGCTCTCCCTCTGGCGGGGGGACCTACGAGCAGTACTTC
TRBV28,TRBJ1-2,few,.,CASSPPQGSYGYTF,TGTGCCAGCAGTCCGCCCCAGGGTTCGTATGGCTACACCTTC
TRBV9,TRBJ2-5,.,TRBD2,CASSAGGQETQYF,TGTGCCAGCAGCGCGGGGGGGCAAGAGACCCAGTACTTC
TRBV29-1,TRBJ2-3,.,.,CSVDRAGYSGTDTQYF,TGCAGCGTTGATAGGGCGGGTTACTCGGGCACAGATACGCAGTATTTT
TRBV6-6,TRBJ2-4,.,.,CASSYGGWDKNIQYF,TGTGCCAGCAGTTACGGGGGTTGGGACAAAAACATTCAGTACTTC
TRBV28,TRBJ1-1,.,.,CASSLWGENTEAFF,TGTGCCAGCAGTTTATGGGGAGAGAACACTGAAGCTTTCTTT
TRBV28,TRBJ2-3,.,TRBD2,CASSSPGGKGTDTQYF,TGTGCCAGCAGCTCCCCGGGGGGAAAGGGCACAGATACGCAGTATTTT
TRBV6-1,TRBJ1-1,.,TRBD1,CAVRDRGKGSEAFF,TGTGCCGTCCGGGACAGGGGAAAGGGATCTGAAGCTTTCTTT
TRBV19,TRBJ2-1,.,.,CASSIDGRLDNEQFF,TGTGCCAGTAGTATAGACGGGAGACTCGACAATGAGCAGTTCTTC
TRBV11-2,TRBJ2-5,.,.,CASSSIFGGVETQYF,TGTGCCAGCAGCTCCATTTTCGGCGGGGTAGAGACCCAGTACTTC
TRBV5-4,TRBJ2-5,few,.,CASSLDPGPQETQYF,TGTGCCAGCAGCTTGGATCCAGGGCCCCAAGAGACCCAGTACTTC
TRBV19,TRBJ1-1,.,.,CASFRGSTEAFF,TGTGCCAGTTTCAGGGGTAGCACTGAAGCTTTCTTT
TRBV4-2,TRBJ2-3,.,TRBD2,CASSQVGASGGKDTQYF,TGTGCCAGCAGCCAAGTGGGGGCTAGCGGGGGTAAGGATACGCAGTATTTT
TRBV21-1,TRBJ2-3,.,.,CASSNRTGRETDTQYF,TGTGCCAGCAGCAACCGGACAGGGAGGGAGACAGATACGCAGTATTTT
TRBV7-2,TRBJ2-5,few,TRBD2,CASSSSGGVKTQYF,TGTGCCAGCAGCAGCAGCGGGGGGGTGAAGACCCAGTACTTC
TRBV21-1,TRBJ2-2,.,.,CASSKGRQVHTGELFF,TGTGCCAGCAGCAAGGGGCGACAGGTCCACACCGGGGAGCTGTTTTTT
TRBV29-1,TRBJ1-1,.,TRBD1,CSAVAGTGGMRTEAFF,TGCAGCGCTGTCGCCGGGACAGGGGGCATGAGAACTGAAGCTTTCTTT
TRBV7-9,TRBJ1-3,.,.,CASSAGPTSGNTIYF,TGTGCCAGCAGCGCGGGACCTACCTCTGGAAACACCATATATTTT
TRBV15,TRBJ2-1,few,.,CATSAWGGRGGYNEQFF,TGTGCCACCAGCGCGTGGGGTGGCAGGGGGGGTTACAATGAGCAGTTCTTC
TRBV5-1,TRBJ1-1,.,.,CASSLSDGGYTEAFF,TGCGCCAGCAGCCTATCCGACGGTGGGTACACTGAAGCTTTCTTT
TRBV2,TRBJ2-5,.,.,CASARDLQETQYF,TGTGCCAGCGCAAGGGACCTTCAAGAGACCCAGTACTTC
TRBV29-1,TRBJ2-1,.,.,CSVGPYNEQFF,TGCAGCGTCGGGCCGTACAATGAGCAGTTCTTC
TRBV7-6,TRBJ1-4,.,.,CASSLATGSLEKLFF,TGTGCCAGCAGCTTAGCCACGGGGAGTCTCGAAAAACTGTTTTTT
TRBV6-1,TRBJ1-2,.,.,CASSTQPGAYGYTF,TGTGCCAGCAGTACTCAACCCGGGGCCTATGGCTACACCTTC